The T cell receptor beta chain under discussion was sequenced for a study of T cells after yellow fever vaccination. The table lists this clonotype with a few counts. This CDR3 region has 13 residues. Germline lookup yields CDR1 LNHDA and CDR2 SQIVND (reference sequence). Trimming at V came to 5 bases and at J to 5 bases, leaving 5 bases not matched to a gene. Production of TCR cDNA was by 5'RACE template switching, which also added a universal primer site and UMIs. TCRdb ran MiXCR on the 5' RACE reads and lists one entry per CDR3 protein. The data contain about 75,000 distinct CDR3 sequences, around 7.1% of them seen just once; the ten biggest clones take up about 27%.

This specimen consisted of CD8+ T cells sorted from PBMCs, obtained around 10 days after the first yellow fever vaccination. The sequence was collected from a man in his late teens or twenties who received the YFV17D yellow fever vaccine. This chain links TRBV19 with TRBJ2-7, with TRBD1 matching over 8 bases. CDR3 loop: CASSADRGHEQYF. The CDR3 DNA is TGTGCCAGTAGTGCCGACAGGGGCCACGAGCAGTACTTC. Full variable domain (outside the CDR3, taken from reference TRBV19 and TRBJ2-7): DGGITQSPKYLFRKEGQNVTLSCEQNLNHDAMYWYRQDPGQGLRLIYYSQIVNDFQKGDIAEGYSVSREKKESFPLTVTSAQKNPTAFYLCASSADRGHEQYFGPGTRLTVT.